The 10 T cell receptor beta chains in this list originate from one sample, sequenced in a study of regulatory T cells in long-lasting Graves disease. To make TCR beta libraries, researchers used iRepertoire HTBI primers and Arm-PCR of CDR3 regions. TCRdb re-analysed the multiplex PCR reads in MiXCR, keeping a single row per CDR3 protein. The sample holds around 450,000 distinct CDR3 sequences, 16% seen once. The time point: newly diagnosed GD, antithyroid drugs for less than 3 months. The TCR library was made from RNA that had been extracted from PBMCs in TRIzol. This sample also belongs to another study, concerning T cells in Graves' hyperthyroidism and ophthalmopathy.

The source material was peripheral blood mononuclear cells (PBMCs), sampled at new diagnosis, from a patient treated with antithyroid drugs. Receptor source: a man aged 40-50 years with Graves disease.

The chain couples TRBV27 to TRBJ2-2; 7 nucleotides align to TRBD1. V was clipped by 7 bases and J by 4 bases; unmatched bases: 6. The CDR3 runs 14 residues. The germline gives CDR1 MNHEY, CDR2 SMNVEV (reference sequence). The CDR3 region has the DNA TGTGCCAGCAACGAGGGACAGTTCACCGGGGAGCTGTTTTTT. This sequence encodes CASNEGQFTGELFF.

The sample holds many counts of this clonotype. The J gene is TRBJ2-7, the V gene TRBV28, with D possibly TRBD1 on 6 matching bases. The V gene's germline CDR1 is MDHEN and CDR2 SYDVKM. The CDR3 runs to 15 residues. The V end lost 3 bases, the J end lost 0 bases, and 12 bases lay between the germline ends. The CDR3 loop is CASSLGGQTSYEQYF. The DNA for the CDR3 is TGTGCCAGCAGTTTGGGCGGACAGACCTCCTACGAGCAGTACTTC.

In its sample, this clonotype was seen a few times. The chain uses TRBV7-9 and TRBJ2-1; 11 bases line up with TRBD2. Germline-derived CDR1 and CDR2 are SEHNR and FQNEAQ (reference sequence). Trimming cost V 5 bases and J 4 bases; bases outside gene matches: 7. The CDR3 is 16 residues long. Here the CDR3 DNA reads TGTGCCAGCAGCCCATTGGGACTAGCGGAATACAATGAGCAGTTCTTC. Its translation is CASSPLGLAEYNEQFF.

This clonotype was detected once. The chain combines TRBV19 with TRBJ2-1; D perhaps matches TRBD1 (7 bases). The CDR3 is 15 amino acids. Germline assignment: CDR1 LNHDA and CDR2 SQIVND (reference sequence). Trimming stripped 1 base from V and 4 bases from J, with 11 bases between. For the CDR3, the DNA is TGTGCCAGTAGTATAGGGCGGGGACAGTACAATGAGCAGTTCTTC. This encodes CASSIGRGQYNEQFF.

The chain combines TRBV7-9 with TRBJ2-7; perhaps TRBD1 as D (6 bases). Germline CDR1 reads SEHNR; CDR2 reads FQNEAQ (reference sequence). Trimming left V 1 base short and J 2 bases short, with 9 bases between. This CDR3 contains 14 residues. The CDR3 loop reads CASSLETGPYEQYF. CDR3 in DNA: TGTGCCAGCAGCTTAGAAACAGGGCCCTACGAGCAGTACTTC.

The chain combines TRBV19 with TRBJ2-3; 11 nucleotides line up with TRBD2. Per germline, CDR1 LNHDA and CDR2 SQIVND (reference sequence). The J segment lost 4 bases and the V segment lost 6 bases, leaving 12 bases of the junction unmatched. CDR3 length equals 17 residues. The CDR3 loop reads CASSPFTSGRYADTQYF. CDR3 nucleotides: TGTGCCAGTAGCCCGTTCACTAGCGGGAGATACGCAGATACGCAGTATTTT. Filled out from reference TRBV19 and TRBJ2-3, the complete variable domain reads DGGITQSPKYLFRKEGQNVTLSCEQNLNHDAMYWYRQDPGQGLRLIYYSQIVNDFQKGDIAEGYSVSREKKESFPLTVTSAQKNPTAFYLCASSPFTSGRYADTQYFGPGTRLTVL.

This clonotype was seen only a few times. The V gene is TRBV6-1, the J gene TRBJ2-6; D call uncertain. The CDR3 contains 16 residues. V shed 5 bases and J shed 2 bases, with 13 bases lying between them. The germline gives CDR1 MNHNS, CDR2 SASEGT. CDR3 sequence reads: CASSPNLYPGANVLTF. The CDR3 coding sequence is TGTGCCAGCAGTCCGAACTTATATCCTGGGGCCAACGTCCTGACTTTC.

In its sample, this clonotype was seen many times. The chain carries TRBV6-1 and TRBJ2-7; the D gene is possibly TRBD1 (6 bases). This CDR3 contains 14 residues. The V and J ends lost 6 bases and 3 bases respectively, with 15 bases between them. The germline V gene encodes CDR1 MNHNS and CDR2 SASEGT. Here the CDR3 reads CASRTRQGYYEQYF. The CDR3 nucleotides read TGTGCCAGCAGAACGAGGCAGGGGTACTACGAGCAGTACTTC.

The chain joins TRBV20-1 to TRBJ2-2; no clear D gene. Germline CDR1 is DFQATT and CDR2 is SNEGSKA (reference sequence). The CDR3 runs to 14 residues. The V end lost 3 bases, the J end lost 1 base, and 9 bases lay between the germline ends. CDR3 DNA sequence: TGCAGTGCTAGGCAACCTCGGAACACCGGGGAGCTGTTTTTT. Protein: CSARQPRNTGELFF.

This clonotype has at least ten counts. V usage is TRBV20-1 and J usage is TRBJ2-1; 11 bases map to TRBD2. CDR1 DFQATT and CDR2 SNEGSKA come from the germline V gene (reference sequence). V was clipped by 2 bases and J by 6 bases; unmatched bases: 6. This CDR3 contains 15 residues. CDR3 in amino acids: CSARTSGSLFNEQFF. CDR3 DNA: TGCAGTGCTAGAACTAGCGGGAGCCTCTTCAATGAGCAGTTCTTC.